This T cell receptor (beta chain) derives from a study of beta chain features in type 1 diabetes. Populations isolated by sorting all had purity greater than 95%. This clone was seen a single time. Its antigen is unidentified. A single base is all that separates this from a far larger clone, so a read error is likely. At the DNA level, this CDR3 is encoded by other sequences in the same sample as well. Losses at the gene ends were 4 bases for V and 5 bases for J; bases not matched to a gene: 5. The CDR3 contains 15 residues. Germline V gene lookup returns CDR1 SGHNT and CDR2 YYREEE (reference sequence). Whole-study results and caveats: PCR might favor shorter templates, equally in patients and controls. Here, the possible influence of HLA type (on TCRB rearrangement) remained unresolved.

Every isolated RNA sample was fully reverse transcribed, so sequencing captured expressed TCRB transcripts. Clones were read by immunoSEQ multiplex PCR, and TCRdb kept only the in-frame ones, dropping some. The sample records about 220,000 clones, about 11% being singletons. The sequence came from a man younger than 30 in good health. Sequencing used central memory CD4+ T cells from blood. The V call is TRBV5-4, the J call TRBJ2-3; 12 bases line up with TRBD2. The CDR3 sequence: CASSRLAGVGDTQYF. CDR3 coding DNA: TGTGCCAGCAGCCGACTAGCGGGAGTTGGAGATACGCAGTATTTT.